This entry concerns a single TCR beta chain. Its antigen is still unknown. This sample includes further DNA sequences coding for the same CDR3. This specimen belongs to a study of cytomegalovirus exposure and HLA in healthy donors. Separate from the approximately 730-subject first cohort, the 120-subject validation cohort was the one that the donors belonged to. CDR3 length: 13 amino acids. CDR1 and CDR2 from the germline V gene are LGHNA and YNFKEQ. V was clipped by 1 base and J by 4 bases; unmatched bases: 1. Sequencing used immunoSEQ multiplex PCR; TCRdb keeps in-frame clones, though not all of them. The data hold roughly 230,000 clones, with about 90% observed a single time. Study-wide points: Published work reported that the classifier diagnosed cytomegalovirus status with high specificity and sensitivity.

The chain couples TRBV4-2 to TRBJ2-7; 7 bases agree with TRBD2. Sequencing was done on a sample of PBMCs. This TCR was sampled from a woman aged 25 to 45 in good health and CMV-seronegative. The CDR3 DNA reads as TGTGCCAGCAGCCAAGGAGCGGGGTACGAGCAGTACTTC. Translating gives CASSQGAGYEQYF.